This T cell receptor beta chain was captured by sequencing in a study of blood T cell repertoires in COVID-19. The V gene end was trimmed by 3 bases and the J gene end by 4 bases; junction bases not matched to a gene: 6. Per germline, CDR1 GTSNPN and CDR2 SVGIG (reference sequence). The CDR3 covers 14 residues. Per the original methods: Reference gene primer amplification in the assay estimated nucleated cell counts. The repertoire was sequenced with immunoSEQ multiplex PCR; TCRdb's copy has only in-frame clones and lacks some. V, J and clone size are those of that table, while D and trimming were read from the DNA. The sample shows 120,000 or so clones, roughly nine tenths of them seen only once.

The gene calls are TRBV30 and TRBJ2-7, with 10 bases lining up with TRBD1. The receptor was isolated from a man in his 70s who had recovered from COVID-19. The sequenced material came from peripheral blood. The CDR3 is CAWRRTGGGYEQYF. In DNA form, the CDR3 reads TGTGCCTGGAGGCGGACAGGGGGGGGTTACGAGCAGTACTTC.